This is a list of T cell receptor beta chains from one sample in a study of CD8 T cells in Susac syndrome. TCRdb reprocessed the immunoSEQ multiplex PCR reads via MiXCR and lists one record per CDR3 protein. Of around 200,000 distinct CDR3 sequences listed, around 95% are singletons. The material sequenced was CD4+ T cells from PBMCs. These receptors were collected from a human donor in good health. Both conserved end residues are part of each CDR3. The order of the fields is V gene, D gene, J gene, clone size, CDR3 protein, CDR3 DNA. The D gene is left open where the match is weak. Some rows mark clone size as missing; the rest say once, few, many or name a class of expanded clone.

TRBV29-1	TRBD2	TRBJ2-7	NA	CSGGLGGGSSYEQYF	TGCAGCGGGGGCCTGGGCGGGGGAAGCTCCTACGAGCAGTACTTC
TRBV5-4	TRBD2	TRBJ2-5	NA	CASSTPGLAGETQYF	TGTGCCAGCAGCACGCCGGGACTAGCGGGGGAGACCCAGTACTTC
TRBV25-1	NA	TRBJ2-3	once	CASRGRTSTDTQYF	TGTGCCAGTAGGGGCAGAACTAGCACAGATACGCAGTATTTT
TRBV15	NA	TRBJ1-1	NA	CATSSGRFGTEAFF	TGTGCCACCAGCAGTGGCAGGTTCGGCACTGAAGCTTTCTTT
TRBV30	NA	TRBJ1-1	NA	CAWSVGRSFRTEAFF	TGTGCCTGGAGTGTAGGTCGCAGCTTTCGGACTGAAGCTTTCTTT
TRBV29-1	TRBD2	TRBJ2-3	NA	CSGILAASTDTQYF	TGCAGCGGCATACTAGCGGCTAGCACAGATACGCAGTATTTT
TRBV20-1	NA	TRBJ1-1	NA	CSARGGGGGMNTEAFF	TGCAGTGCTAGAGGAGGTGGTGGGGGGATGAACACTGAAGCTTTCTTT
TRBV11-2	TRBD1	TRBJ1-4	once	CASSFNRGEKLFF	TGTGCCAGCAGCTTCAACAGGGGTGAAAAACTGTTTTTT
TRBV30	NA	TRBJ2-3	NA	CAWSRGVGTDTQYF	TGTGCCTGGAGTAGGGGAGTCGGGACAGATACGCAGTATTTT
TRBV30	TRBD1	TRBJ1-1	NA	CAWSGDQGAEAFF	TGTGCCTGGAGCGGGGACCAGGGGGCTGAAGCTTTCTTT
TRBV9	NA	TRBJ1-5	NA	CASSVGGTEPQHF	TGTGCCAGCAGCGTAGGAGGGACGGAGCCCCAGCATTTT
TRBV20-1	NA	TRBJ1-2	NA	CSAPRTAGDYGYTF	TGCAGTGCTCCACGGACCGCCGGGGACTATGGCTACACCTTC
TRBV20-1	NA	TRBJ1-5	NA	CSAGGGDNQPQHF	TGCAGTGCCGGGGGCGGGGACAATCAGCCCCAGCATTTT
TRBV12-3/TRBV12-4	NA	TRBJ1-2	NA	CASRLARTYGYTF	TGTGCCAGCAGATTAGCGCGGACCTATGGCTACACCTTC
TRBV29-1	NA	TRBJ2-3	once	CSVDWGGTDTQYF	TGCAGCGTTGATTGGGGAGGCACAGATACGCAGTATTTT
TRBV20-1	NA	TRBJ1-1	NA	CSAHAGAKAFF	TGCAGTGCTCACGCCGGGGCGAAAGCTTTCTTT
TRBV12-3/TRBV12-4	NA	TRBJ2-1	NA	CASSPTARLRNPEQFF	TGTGCCAGCAGTCCAACCGCTAGACTTCGGAATCCTGAGCAGTTCTTC
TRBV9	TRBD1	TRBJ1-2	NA	CASSERTGGTEGYTF	TGTGCCAGCAGTGAAAGGACAGGGGGCACGGAGGGCTACACCTTC
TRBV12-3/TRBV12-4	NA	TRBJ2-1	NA	CASTDRDGSYNEQFF	TGTGCCAGCACGGACCGGGACGGCTCCTACAATGAGCAGTTCTTC
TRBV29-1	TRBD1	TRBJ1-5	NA	CSVVTGGNQPQHF	TGCAGCGTCGTGACAGGGGGCAATCAGCCCCAGCATTTT
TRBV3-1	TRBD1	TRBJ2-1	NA	CASSQGQGFNEQFF	TGTGCCAGCAGCCAGGGACAGGGTTTTAATGAGCAGTTCTTC
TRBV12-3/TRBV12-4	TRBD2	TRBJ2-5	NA	CASSPLLAGGLETQYF	TGTGCCAGCAGTCCGCTACTAGCGGGGGGCTTAGAGACCCAGTACTTC
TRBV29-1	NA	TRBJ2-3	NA	CSVVGGPDTQYF	TGCAGCGTTGTAGGGGGGCCAGATACGCAGTATTTT
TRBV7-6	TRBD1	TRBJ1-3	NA	CASSPPTGGTGNTIYF	TGTGCCAGCAGCCCACCGACAGGGGGTACTGGAAACACCATATATTTT
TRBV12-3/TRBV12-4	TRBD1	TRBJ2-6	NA	CASSPRQGKSGANVLTF	TGTGCCAGCAGTCCCCGACAGGGAAAGTCTGGGGCCAACGTCCTGACTTTC
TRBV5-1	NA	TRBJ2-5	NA	CASSLTAETQYF	TGCGCCAGCAGCTTGACAGCGGAGACCCAGTACTTC
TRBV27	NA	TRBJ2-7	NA	CASSSRGVGYEQYF	TGTGCCAGCAGTTCCAGGGGGGTGGGTTACGAGCAGTACTTC
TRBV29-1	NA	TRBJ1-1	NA	CSSTGTGGNTEAFF	TGCAGCTCAACCGGGACGGGGGGAAACACTGAAGCTTTCTTT
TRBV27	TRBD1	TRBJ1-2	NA	CASSLQGEHGYTF	TGTGCCAGCAGTTTACAGGGGGAGCATGGCTACACCTTC
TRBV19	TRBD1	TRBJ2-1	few	CASSNQGARNEQFF	TGTGCCAGTAGTAATCAGGGGGCGAGAAATGAGCAGTTCTTC
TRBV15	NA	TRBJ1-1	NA	CATSRDGKAGTEAFF	TGTGCCACCAGCAGAGATGGCAAAGCGGGCACTGAAGCTTTCTTT
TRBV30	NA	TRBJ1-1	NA	CAWSADRSAFF	TGTGCCTGGAGTGCAGACAGGAGTGCTTTCTTT
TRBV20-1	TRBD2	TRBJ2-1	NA	CSAKLAGAYYNEQFF	TGCAGTGCTAAACTAGCGGGAGCGTACTACAATGAGCAGTTCTTC
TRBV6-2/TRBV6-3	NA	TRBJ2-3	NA	CASNLLGDTQYF	TGTGCCAGCAACCTCCTAGGAGATACGCAGTATTTT